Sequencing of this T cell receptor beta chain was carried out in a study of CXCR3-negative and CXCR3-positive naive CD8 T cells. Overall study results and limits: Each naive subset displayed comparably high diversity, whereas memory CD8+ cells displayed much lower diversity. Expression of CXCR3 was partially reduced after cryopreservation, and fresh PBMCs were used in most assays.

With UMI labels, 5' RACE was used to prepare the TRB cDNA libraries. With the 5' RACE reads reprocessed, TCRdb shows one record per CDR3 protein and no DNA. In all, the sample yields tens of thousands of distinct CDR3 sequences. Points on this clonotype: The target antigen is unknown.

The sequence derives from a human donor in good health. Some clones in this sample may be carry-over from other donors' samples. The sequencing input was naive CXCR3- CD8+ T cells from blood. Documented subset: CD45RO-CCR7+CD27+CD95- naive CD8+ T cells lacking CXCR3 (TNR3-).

The CDR3 region is CSVENRGRGDEQYF. The genes are TRBV29-1 and TRBJ2-7; as DNA is missing, the TRBD1 call by TCRdb cannot be tested. The CDR3 extends over 14 amino acids. Germline assignment: CDR1 SQVTM and CDR2 ANQGSEA.